This T cell receptor beta chain appears in the sequencing data of a study of OX40 agonist ivuxolimab in advanced cancers. Study-wide context: Anti-PD-1, anti-PD-L1 or anti-CTLA-4 therapy given earlier was allowed, and about 38% had some.

Study-wide findings and caveats: Partial responders at 0.1-3.0 mg/kg showed near-lowest clonal expansion. By week 6 at 0.1 to 3.0 mg/kg, blood CD4+ and CD8+ T cells had expanded clonally.

This clone was counted a few times. The antigen is not known. Unmatched junction bases numbered 8, after V lost 5 bases and J lost 2 bases. CDR1 and CDR2 from the germline V gene are SSHAT and FNYEAQ (reference sequence). The CDR3 covers 16 residues. The assay was immunoSEQ multiplex PCR, and TCRdb's table has in-frame clones only and misses some. The table shows about 96,000 clones, with less than 85% occurring only once. The sequenced sample was CD4+ or CD8+ T cells sorted from blood, obtained in a trial of the OX40 agonist ivuxolimab. The gene calls are TRBV7-7 and TRBJ2-1, with 8 bases lining up with TRBD2. This sequence was found in an adult with an advanced solid tumor such as melanoma, head and neck, liver or kidney cancer. The CDR3 nucleotides read TGTGCCAGCAGCCCTTCGGGGGGGGGTACCTACAATGAGCAGTTCTTC. Its protein product is CASSPSGGGTYNEQFF.